Below are 3 T cell receptor beta chains sequenced from a single sample in a study of shared clonotypes between healthy human individuals. This table comes from immunoSEQ multiplex PCR, and its TCRdb copy is limited to in-frame clones, with some not included. The repertoire holds around 2,000,000 clones, approximately 95% seen once, with roughly 1% in the top ten. CD8 cells regarded as naive lacked CD45RO, were positively chosen for CCR7, and omitted terminally differentiated effector memory CD45RA+ cells. The sample consisted of naive CD8+ T cells sorted from blood. All receptors come from a young man in good health.

This clone has only a few counts. V and J are TRBV9 and TRBJ1-5; D is unclear. The V and J ends lost 3 bases and 5 bases respectively, with 6 bases between them. The CDR3 is 12 amino acids. Germline CDR1 SGDLS, CDR2 YYNGEE. The CDR3 DNA sequence: TGTGCCAGCAGCGCCGGGGATCAGCCCCAGCATTTT. It yields the protein CASSAGDQPQHF. Complete variable domain (other parts from reference TRBV9 and TRBJ1-5): DSGVTQTPKHLITATGQRVTLRCSPRSGDLSVYWYQQSLDQGLQFLIQYYNGEERAKGNILERFSAQQFPDLHSELNLSSLELGDSALYFCASSAGDQPQHFGDGTRLSIL.

V gene TRBV2 combines with J gene TRBJ1-2; D is unclear. Germline V gene lookup returns CDR1 SNHLY and CDR2 FYNNEI. The V gene lost 5 bases and the J gene lost 2 bases, with 15 bases spanning the gap. CDR3 length equals 15 residues. In DNA, the CDR3 is TGTGCCAGCAGTATAGCAGGTGGTCTAAACTATGGCTACACCTTC. Its protein product is CASSIAGGLNYGYTF.

The rearrangement links TRBV2 to TRBJ1-4; the D gene is possibly TRBD1 (5 bases). The CDR3 spans 16 residues. Trimming pared 2 bases from V and 0 bases from J, leaving 10 bases between. Germline values: CDR1 SNHLY, CDR2 FYNNEI. The CDR3 DNA follows: TGTGCCAGCAGTGAACTCCAGGGAGCAACTAATGAAAAACTGTTTTTT. This gives the protein CASSELQGATNEKLFF. Full variable domain (missing parts from reference TRBV2 and TRBJ1-4): EPEVTQTPSHQVTQMGQEVILRCVPISNHLYFYWYRQILGQKVEFLVSFYNNEISEKSEIFDDQFSVERPDGSNFTLKIRSTKLEDSAMYFCASSELQGATNEKLFFGSGTQLSVL.